The clone carrying this T cell receptor (beta chain) has a count of ten or more. The sample originates from a study of blood T cells in healthy people across ages. Germline V gene sequence: CDR1 SGHRS, CDR2 YFSETQ. The trim removed 4 bases at V and 3 bases at J, leaving 5 bases unmatched. The CDR3 has 16 residues. The second PCR ran about 6 to 11 cycles with a sample-barcoded 5' primer and J-beta primers. TCRdb reprocessed the 5' RACE reads with MiXCR, giving one entry per CDR3 protein. The top ten hold around 11% of the sample, which has under 2 million distinct CDR3 sequences, about 35% seen once. The TCR was taken from a woman in her thirties in good health. V is TRBV5-1 and J is TRBJ2-3; 13 bases match TRBD2. Input material: blood. CDR3 in DNA: TGCGCCAGCAGCCCCCGGACTAGCGGGAGAACAGATACGCAGTATTTT. Its protein product is CASSPRTSGRTDTQYF.